This T cell receptor (beta chain) appears in the sequencing data of a study of T cell clonality in common variable immunodeficiency. Broader study findings: Repertoire-complication correlations in CVID were limited by patient heterogeneity. Common variable immunodeficiency TCR beta sequences reportedly had fewer deletions and N-nucleotide insertions.

Trimming removed 5 bases from V and 5 bases from J, with 10 bases in between. This CDR3 spans 13 amino acids. Germline CDR1 MRHNA, CDR2 SNTAGT. This clone occurred many times. Its matching antigen is unknown. Read data end 3 residues before the CDR3 end; the end is taken from the germline J gene. TCRdb's copy holds only in-frame clones and misses some; the assay was immunoSEQ multiplex PCR. The sample yields about 9,200 clones, without any singletons. Both groups were predominantly of Caucasian heritage. The TCR originated in a human donor with common variable immunodeficiency. The sample was peripheral blood mononuclear cells. V gene TRBV6-4 combines with J gene TRBJ2-1; D unclear. CDR3 region: CASSLLANNEQFF. The part of the CDR3 DNA that was read is TGTGCCAGCAGTTTGTTAGCTAACAATGAG.